This TCR beta chain was captured by sequencing in a study of spatial heterogeneity in lung cancer. At the level of the study: Compared with alpha-chain sequences, beta-chain sequences were consistently detected in greater numbers.

TCRdb called the 5' RACE reads again in MiXCR, with one record for every CDR3 protein. Of around 27,000 distinct CDR3 sequences detected, approximately 5.4% appear once; the ten largest clones hold 20% to 25%. This clonotype has only a few counts. Its antigen is not identified. Findings of the study overall: TCRs found ubiquitously expanded in tumor appeared in blood more at resection than at follow-up.

Germline V gene data show CDR1 as DFQATT and CDR2 as SNEGSKA (reference sequence). CDR3 length: 15 residues. J was trimmed by 9 bases and V by 0 bases; bases with no gene match: 11. Sample time point: blood at routine non-recurrence follow-up after resection. The input material, whole RNA from tumor, nontumor lung or frozen PBMC, was sequenced unsorted. The sample was PBMCs, taken at follow-up. The TCR originated in a male donor with early-stage non-small cell lung cancer. V usage is TRBV20-1 and J usage is TRBJ2-7, with 10 bases lining up with TRBD2. DNA of the CDR3: TGCAGTGCTAGAGATTCTAGAAGCGGGGGGGCCGGGCAGTACTTC. It codes for CSARDSRSGGAGQYF.